Below are 10 T cell receptor beta chains sequenced from a single sample in a study of T cell clusters in autoimmune cytopenias. Multiplex touch-down PCR amplified TRB using TRB-A and TRB-B pools in one tube. TCRdb re-analyzed the multiplex PCR reads; it lists each CDR3 protein once, without DNA. In all, the sample yields about 8,400 distinct CDR3 sequences. Approximately 36,000 genome equivalents of blood DNA were amplified for TRB. The sequencing sample was made of peripheral blood. These receptors originate from a human donor with an autoimmune cytopenia or autoimmune hepatitis (not recorded which).

The genes are TRBV20-1 and TRBJ2-3; checking the TCRdb D call of TRBD1 is not possible without DNA. Looked up from germline, CDR1 is DFQATT and CDR2 is SNEGSKA (reference sequence). The CDR3 covers 13 residues. This chain's CDR3 is CSARGQGTDTQYF.

This chain connects TRBV25-1 to TRBJ1-1; the D call of TRBD1 rests on TCRdb alone, since no DNA is present to check it. Germline V gene lookup returns CDR1 MGHDK and CDR2 SYGVNS. This CDR3 has 16 residues. The CDR3 here is CASSPPGGTGPTEAFF.

V and J are TRBV14 and TRBJ1-2; absent DNA, TCRdb's TRBD1 call cannot be checked. This CDR3 spans 16 amino acids. Germline V gene sequence: CDR1 SGHDN, CDR2 FVKESK. This chain's CDR3 is CASSQDLTGGHYGYTF.

V and J are TRBV20-1 and TRBJ2-2. Germline CDR1 reads DFQATT; CDR2 reads SNEGSKA (reference sequence). The CDR3 spans 15 residues. This CDR3 reads CSAREPVPTTGELFF.

V is TRBV10-3 and J is TRBJ1-2. Germline V lookup: CDR1 ENHRY, CDR2 SYGVKD. This CDR3 spans 11 amino acids. The CDR3 sequence: CAISTNYGYTF.

The V gene is TRBV29-1, the J gene TRBJ2-3; the D call of TRBD2 rests on TCRdb alone, since no DNA is present to check it. The CDR3 length is 17 residues. The germline V gene encodes CDR1 SQVTM and CDR2 ANQGSEA. The CDR3 sequence: CSVEDNRAGISTDTQYF.

This clonotype is labeled medium-sized based on frequency. The chain carries TRBV19 and TRBJ1-2. Germline assignment: CDR1 LNHDA and CDR2 SQIVND (reference sequence). CDR3 length: 13 amino acids. CDR3 residues: CASSPSSNYGYTF.

The chain joins TRBV5-1 to TRBJ1-2. Germline CDR1 and CDR2: SGHRS and YFSETQ. The CDR3 covers 14 residues. The CDR3 loop reads CASRVEVTAGGYTF.

The chain uses TRBV12-3 or TRBV12-4 and TRBJ1-1; TCRdb calls TRBD1, which cannot be checked without DNA. The CDR3 loop spans 16 amino acids. CDR3 sequence: CASSLGSQGAGTEAFF.

The chain recombines TRBV12-3 or TRBV12-4 with TRBJ1-2; TCRdb calls TRBD1, which cannot be checked without DNA. The CDR3 has 18 amino acids. The CDR3 loop reads CASSSRGRGRLANYGYTF.